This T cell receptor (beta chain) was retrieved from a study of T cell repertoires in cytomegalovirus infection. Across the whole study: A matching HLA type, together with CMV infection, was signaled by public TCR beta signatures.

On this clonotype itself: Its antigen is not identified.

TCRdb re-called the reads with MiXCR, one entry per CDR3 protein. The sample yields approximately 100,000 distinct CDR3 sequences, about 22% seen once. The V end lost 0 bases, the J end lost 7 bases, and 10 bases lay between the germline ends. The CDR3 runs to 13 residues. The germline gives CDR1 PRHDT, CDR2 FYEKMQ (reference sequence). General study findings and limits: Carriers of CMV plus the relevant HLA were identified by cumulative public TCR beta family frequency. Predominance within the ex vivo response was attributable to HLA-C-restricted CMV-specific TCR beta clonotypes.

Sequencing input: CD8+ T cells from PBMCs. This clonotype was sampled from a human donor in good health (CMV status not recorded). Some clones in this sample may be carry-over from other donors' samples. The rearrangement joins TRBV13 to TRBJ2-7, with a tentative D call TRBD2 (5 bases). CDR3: CASSLGSAGEQYF. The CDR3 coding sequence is TGTGCCAGCAGCTTAGGGTCTGCGGGTGAGCAGTACTTC. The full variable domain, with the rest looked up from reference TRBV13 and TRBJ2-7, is AAGVIQSPRHLIKEKRETATLKCYPIPRHDTVYWYQQGPGQDPQFLISFYEKMQSDKGSIPDRFSAQQFSDYHSELNMSSLELGDSALYFCASSLGSAGEQYFGPGTRLTVT.